Shown below are 26 T cell receptor beta chains from a single sample sequenced in a study of cytomegalovirus exposure and HLA in healthy donors. The PCR used 60 Vbeta and 13 Jbeta primers. Sequencing used immunoSEQ multiplex PCR; TCRdb keeps in-frame clones, though not all of them. This table has around 200,000 clones, approximately 81% appearing once. Material: PBMCs. These TCRs come from a woman between 45 and 60 years old in good health and CMV-seronegative.

The chain employs TRBV7-9 and TRBJ1-2; weak D call: TRBD1 (5 bases). Germline V gene sequence: CDR1 SEHNR, CDR2 FQNEAQ (reference sequence). Trimming left V 1 base short and J 4 bases short, with 10 bases between. The CDR3 has 14 residues. The CDR3 sequence: CASSLGTGAYGYTF. As DNA, the CDR3 is TGTGCCAGCAGCTTAGGTACAGGAGCCTATGGCTACACCTTC.

The chain recombines TRBV19 with TRBJ2-1; D not certain. V was clipped by 3 bases and J by 3 bases, with 12 bases between them. The CDR3 is made up of 15 amino acids. Germline V gene data show CDR1 as LNHDA and CDR2 as SQIVND (reference sequence). CDR3 bases: TGTGCCAGTAGTATGCCCCGCAGGCTCTACAATGAGCAGTTCTTC. Protein product: CASSMPRRLYNEQFF.

The V call is TRBV30, the J call TRBJ1-5; 8 bases align to TRBD1. This CDR3 comprises 14 residues. J was trimmed by 7 bases and V by 4 bases; bases with no gene match: 9. Germline CDR1 GTSNPN, CDR2 SVGIG (reference sequence). CDR3: CAWTQQGAGQPQHF. DNA for the CDR3: TGTGCCTGGACCCAGCAGGGGGCCGGCCAGCCCCAGCATTTT. Full variable domain (rest looked up from reference TRBV30 and TRBJ1-5): SQTIHQWPATLVQPVGSPLSLECTVEGTSNPNLYWYRQAAGRGLQLLFYSVGIGQISSEVPQNLSASRPQDRQFILSSKKLLLSDSGFYLCAWTQQGAGQPQHFGDGTRLSIL.

Turning to this clone: Other DNA variants within this sample encode the same CDR3. The chain has TRBV11-2 and TRBJ2-7; 8 positions match TRBD1. V trimming: 0 bases; J trimming: 2 bases; junction bases outside the gene matches: 3. In germline, CDR1 is SGHAT, CDR2 FQNNGV. The length of the CDR3 is 15 residues. CDR3 DNA: TGTGCCAGCAGCTTAGAGGCAGGGGGCCCCTACGAGCAGTACTTC. Protein: CASSLEAGGPYEQYF.

The chain is built from TRBV19 and TRBJ2-1, with 7 bases that match TRBD2. The CDR3 is 16 residues long. Germline V gives CDR1 LNHDA, CDR2 SQIVND (reference sequence). V trimming: 6 bases; J trimming: 0 bases; junction bases outside the gene matches: 8. In nucleotides, the CDR3 is TGTGCCAGTAGCGTACTAGCGCCGAGCTCCTACAATGAGCAGTTCTTC. Translated, it gives CASSVLAPSSYNEQFF.

The rearrangement links TRBV4-1 to TRBJ1-2; no firm D call. This CDR3 has 16 residues. The V gene's germline CDR1 is MGHRA and CDR2 YSYEKL. V dropped 1 base and J dropped 7 bases, with 19 bases sitting between them. CDR3 sequence reads: CASSQVFNGGLGGYTF. The CDR3 nucleotides read TGCGCCAGCAGCCAAGTGTTCAACGGAGGGTTGGGTGGCTACACCTTC.

The CDR3 sequence: CASRRRGGIEQFF. The CDR3 DNA reads as TGTGCCAGCAGGCGGCGGGGGGGCATTGAGCAGTTCTTC. The chain joins TRBV27 to TRBJ2-1, with 9 nucleotides matching TRBD2. The CDR3 is 13 amino acids. Trimming cost V 6 bases and J 9 bases; bases outside gene matches: 6. Germline CDR1 is MNHEY and CDR2 is SMNVEV (reference sequence).

V and J are TRBV7-6 and TRBJ2-5, with 10 bases identical to TRBD1. The DNA end is a closer match to TRBJ2-7, so the J assignment may be wrong. Germline V CDR1 and CDR2: SGHVS, FNYEAQ. This CDR3 has 14 residues. The CDR3 sequence is CASSRDRGRYEQYF. The DNA of the CDR3 is TGTGCCAGCAGCCGGGACAGGGGCCGCTACGAGCAGTACTTC.

V usage is TRBV5-4 and J usage is TRBJ2-7; the match to TRBD1 covers 7 bases. The trim removed 3 bases at V and 3 bases at J, leaving 6 bases unmatched. The germline CDR1 and CDR2 sequences are SGHNT and YYREEE (reference sequence). This CDR3 region has 14 residues. In nucleotides, the CDR3 is TGTGCCAGCAGCTACGGGACAGATTTCTACGAGCAGTACTTC. Its protein product is CASSYGTDFYEQYF.

The chain carries TRBV5-5 and TRBJ1-1; 10 nucleotides align to TRBD1. Trimming at V came to 3 bases and at J to 3 bases, leaving 5 bases not matched to a gene. CDR3 length equals 15 residues. From germline, CDR1 is SGHKS and CDR2 YYEKEE (reference sequence). This CDR3 reads CASSYRQGADTEAFF. Here the CDR3 DNA reads TGTGCCAGCAGCTACAGACAGGGGGCGGACACTGAAGCTTTCTTT.

The rearrangement uses TRBV10-2 and TRBJ2-3; tentatively, D is TRBD2 (5 bases). CDR3 length equals 13 residues. The germline V gene encodes CDR1 WSHSY and CDR2 SAAADI. Trimming removed 4 bases from V and 5 bases from J, with 10 bases in between. The CDR3 is CASSGGSGDTQYF. The CDR3 DNA is TGCGCCAGCAGTGGAGGGAGTGGAGATACGCAGTATTTT.

The genes are TRBV6-1 and TRBJ2-5; weak D call: TRBD2 (5 bases). Germline loops: CDR1 MNHNS, CDR2 SASEGT. CDR3 length equals 17 residues. V was pared by 3 bases and J by 0 bases, with 17 bases between. The CDR3 DNA follows: TGTGCCAGCAGTGAGGTCGGGATTTATAGCAACCAAGAGACCCAGTACTTC. As protein: CASSEVGIYSNQETQYF.

The chain links TRBV27 to TRBJ2-2, with no clear D. Germline V lookup: CDR1 MNHEY, CDR2 SMNVEV (reference sequence). The V gene lost 7 bases and the J gene lost 4 bases, with 10 bases spanning the gap. The CDR3 contains 13 residues. CDR3 amino acids: CASMRLFTGELFF. The CDR3, as DNA: TGTGCCAGCATGAGACTCTTCACCGGGGAGCTGTTTTTT.

The chain recombines TRBV7-6 with TRBJ1-6; possible D gene TRBD1, 5 bases. The V and J ends lost 4 bases and 5 bases respectively, with 15 bases between them. This CDR3 comprises 16 residues. Germline V gene data show CDR1 as SGHVS and CDR2 as FNYEAQ. The CDR3 DNA reads as TGTGCCAGCAGCTCTAACTCCGGGGGGAATAATTCACCCCTCCACTTT. Translating gives CASSSNSGGNNSPLHF.

The J gene is TRBJ2-5, the V gene TRBV29-1, with D possibly matching TRBD2 (6 bases). The closer fit of TRBJ2-7 to the DNA end suggests the J call may be wrong. This CDR3 contains 13 residues. From germline, CDR1 is SQVTM and CDR2 ANQGSEA. CDR3 protein: CSVARGLTYEQYF. CDR3 bases: TGCAGCGTTGCTAGGGGACTGACTTACGAGCAGTACTTC.

The chain recombines TRBV2 with TRBJ2-3; D is perhaps TRBD1 (6 bases). Trimming pared 6 bases from V and 1 base from J, leaving 14 bases between. Germline CDR1 and CDR2: SNHLY and FYNNEI. The CDR3 is 15 amino acids. The CDR3 protein is CASSAVSGGTDTQYF. CDR3 sequence (DNA): TGTGCCAGCAGCGCCGTGTCAGGGGGCACAGATACGCAGTATTTT. The entire variable domain, with the rest obtained from reference TRBV2 and TRBJ2-3, is as follows: EPEVTQTPSHQVTQMGQEVILRCVPISNHLYFYWYRQILGQKVEFLVSFYNNEISEKSEIFDDQFSVERPDGSNFTLKIRSTKLEDSAMYFCASSAVSGGTDTQYFGPGTRLTVL.

The chain links TRBV7-9 to TRBJ2-3; 7 nucleotides line up with TRBD2. Germline CDR1 and CDR2: SEHNR and FQNEAQ (reference sequence). V gave up 1 base and J gave up 9 bases; unmatched junction bases: 4. The CDR3 covers 13 residues. As DNA, the CDR3 is TGTGCCAGCAGCTTAGATGTGGGAGGGACGCAGTATTTT. Residues: CASSLDVGGTQYF.

This clone has more than one count but fewer than ten. The chain combines TRBV2 with TRBJ1-2; 7 bases align to TRBD1. CDR3 length equals 15 residues. The V and J ends lost 6 bases and 8 bases, in that order; junction bases with no gene match: 15. In germline, CDR1 is SNHLY, CDR2 FYNNEI. DNA for the CDR3: TGTGCCAGCAGCCGAGGACAGGTCCCGAAAGGGGGCTACACCTTC. Translating gives CASSRGQVPKGGYTF.

J is TRBJ1-5 and V is TRBV15, with no clear D. This CDR3 contains 16 residues. Germline CDR1 is LNHNV and CDR2 is YYDKDF (reference sequence). Trimming pared 2 bases from V and 1 base from J, leaving 12 bases between. The chain's CDR3 is CATSRYGRQSNQPQHF. The CDR3 nucleotides read TGTGCCACCAGCAGATACGGGAGGCAGAGCAATCAGCCCCAGCATTTT.

The V call is TRBV9, the J call TRBJ2-5; TRBD2 is a possible D gene (7 bases). The DNA end is more similar to TRBJ2-7, so the J call may be wrong. The length of the CDR3 is 13 residues. Looked up from germline, CDR1 is SGDLS and CDR2 is YYNGEE. The CDR3 region has the DNA TGTGCCAGCAGCCCGCGCGGGGGCTTCGAGCAGTACTTC. As protein: CASSPRGGFEQYF.

This clone was observed a few times. The V call is TRBV5-1, the J call TRBJ2-2, with D tentatively TRBD2 (7 bases). Germline CDR1 is SGHRS and CDR2 is YFSETQ. The length of the CDR3 is 15 residues. Between the trimmed V and J ends, which lost 6 bases and 0 bases, there was a span of 12 bases. CDR3 DNA: TGCGCCAGCACCTCGGGGGGCGCGAACACCGGGGAGCTGTTTTTT. Its translation: CASTSGGANTGELFF. Looking up the rest from reference TRBV5-1 and TRBJ2-2 gives the full variable domain: KAGVTQTPRYLIKTRGQQVTLSCSPISGHRSVSWYQQTPGQGLQFLFEYFSETQRNKGNFPGRFSGRQFSNSRSEMNVSTLELGDSALYLCASTSGGANTGELFFGEGSRLTVL.

This chain links TRBV4-1 with TRBJ1-1; no clear D gene. Germline CDR1 and CDR2: MGHRA and YSYEKL. V was clipped by 1 base and J by 6 bases, with 15 bases between them. The CDR3 sequence is 15 residues long. The CDR3 region is CASSQVRVRESEAFF. CDR3 sequence (DNA): TGCGCCAGCAGCCAAGTACGGGTTCGGGAATCTGAAGCTTTCTTT.

With respect to this clone: An end of the junction does not agree with germline; a read error may underlie this. J is TRBJ2-7 and V is TRBV7-2, with 7 bases identical to TRBD2. From germline, CDR1 is SGHTA and CDR2 FQGNSA. The CDR3 sequence is 12 residues long. The CDR3 sequence: CANSVGGGEQYF. CDR3 nucleotides: TGTGCCAACAGCGTAGGCGGGGGCGAGCAGTACTTC.

This chain links TRBV28 with TRBJ2-5; 15 nucleotides agree with TRBD2. Germline assignment: CDR1 MDHEN and CDR2 SYDVKM. CDR3 size: 16 residues. With 6 bases clipped from V and 2 bases from J, the junction kept 4 bases outside the gene matches. The CDR3 spells CASSLGLAGGQETQYF. CDR3 nucleotides: TGTGCCAGCAGCCTCGGACTAGCGGGGGGGCAAGAGACCCAGTACTTC.

The rearrangement joins TRBV5-1 to TRBJ2-5; TRBD2 matches at 8 bases. The CDR3 contains 15 residues. The germline V gene encodes CDR1 SGHRS and CDR2 YFSETQ. Unmatched junction bases numbered 2, after V lost 0 bases and J lost 1 base. The CDR3 reads CASSLVTSGQETQYF. CDR3 DNA sequence: TGCGCCAGCAGCTTGGTCACTAGCGGCCAAGAGACCCAGTACTTC.

The rearrangement links TRBV7-2 to TRBJ1-6, with D possibly TRBD1 on 5 matching bases. The V end was cut by 4 bases, the J end by 6 bases, with 10 bases between. The CDR3 has 14 residues. In germline, CDR1 is SGHTA, CDR2 FQGNSA. CDR3 in DNA: TGTGCCAGCAGCTCCCTGGGGGGTAATTCACCCCTCCACTTT. Translated: CASSSLGGNSPLHF.